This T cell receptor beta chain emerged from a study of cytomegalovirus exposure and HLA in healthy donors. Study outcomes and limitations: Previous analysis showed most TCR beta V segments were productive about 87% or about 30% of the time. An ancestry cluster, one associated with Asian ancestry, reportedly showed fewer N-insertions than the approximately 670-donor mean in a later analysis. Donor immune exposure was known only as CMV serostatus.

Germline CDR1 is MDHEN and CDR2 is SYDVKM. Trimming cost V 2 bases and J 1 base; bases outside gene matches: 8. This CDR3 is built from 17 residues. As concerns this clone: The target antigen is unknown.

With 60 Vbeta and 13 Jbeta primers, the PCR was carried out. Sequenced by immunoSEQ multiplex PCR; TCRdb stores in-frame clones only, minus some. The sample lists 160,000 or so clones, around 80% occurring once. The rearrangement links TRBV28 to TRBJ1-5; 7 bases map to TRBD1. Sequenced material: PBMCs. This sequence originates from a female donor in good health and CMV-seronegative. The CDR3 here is CASSLRGQGVSNQPQHF. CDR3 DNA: TGTGCCAGCAGTTTAAGGGGGCAGGGTGTGAGCAATCAGCCCCAGCATTTT.